This T cell receptor beta chain was observed in a study of cytomegalovirus exposure and HLA in healthy donors. This clone was seen only once. The target antigen is unknown. The PCR was carried out with 60 Vbeta primers and 13 Jbeta primers. Original analysis: An analysis performed later counted about 80 million unique TCR beta chains (around 9.9 million of them shared). Measured with immunoSEQ multiplex PCR; TCRdb has only the in-frame clones, and not every one. V and J calls and clone size are given by that table; D and trimming were obtained from the DNA. This table holds 150,000 or so clones, approximately 69% found once. Study findings and constraints: A reported reduction in N-insertions relative to the roughly 670-donor mean was seen in an Asian-associated ancestry cluster in a later analysis. It was reported that TCR beta sequences correctly inferred the HLA-A and HLA-B alleles for most subjects.

Trimming stripped 8 bases from V and 4 bases from J, with 12 bases between. Germline V gene lookup returns CDR1 MGHDK and CDR2 SYGVNS. This CDR3 is built from 12 residues. The receptor was isolated from a man aged 25-45 years in good health and CMV-seronegative. The chain has TRBV25-1 and TRBJ2-7, with D possibly TRBD1 on 5 matching bases. The sample comprised PBMCs. Here the CDR3 reads CASGAQGYEQYF. The CDR3 DNA reads TGTGCCAGCGGAGCTCAGGGATACGAGCAGTACTTC.